This TCR beta chain appears in the sequencing data of a study of PD-L1 blockade in urothelial cancer. Comments on this clone: Its specificity is not known.

TCRdb's copy holds only in-frame clones and misses some; the assay was immunoSEQ multiplex PCR. The sample contains tens of thousands of clones, over 80% of which appear only once. Whole-study results and caveats: At 3 weeks on treatment, tumor-associated clones expanded more with durable benefit.

CDR3 length: 14 amino acids. V gave up 4 bases and J gave up 0 bases, with 9 bases separating them. Germline V gene lookup returns CDR1 SNHLY and CDR2 FYNNEI. V is TRBV2 and J is TRBJ1-1; D remains unclear. This sequence was found in a man between 65 and 85 years old with urothelial cancer. The sequencing used PBMCs, collected around atezolizumab (anti-PD-L1) treatment. The CDR3 loop reads CASSVQIMNTEAFF. In DNA form, the CDR3 reads TGTGCCAGCAGTGTACAGATAATGAACACTGAAGCTTTCTTT. Drawing the rest from reference TRBV2 and TRBJ1-1, the complete variable domain is EPEVTQTPSHQVTQMGQEVILRCVPISNHLYFYWYRQILGQKVEFLVSFYNNEISEKSEIFDDQFSVERPDGSNFTLKIRSTKLEDSAMYFCASSVQIMNTEAFFGQGTRLTVV.